Listed below are T cell receptor beta chains from one sample, sequenced in a study of blood T cell repertoires in COVID-19. Sequencing was performed with immunoSEQ multiplex PCR; in TCRdb, only in-frame clones are kept and a portion is missing. The sample includes 85,000 to 110,000 clones, roughly nine tenths of them seen just once. Material: peripheral blood. Receptors were obtained from a woman of 80 years or more in a cohort sampled during active COVID-19. The CDR3 runs from the conserved cysteine through the conserved F or W. The order of the fields is CDR3 length, V gene, clone size, J gene, D gene, CDR3 protein, CDR3 DNA. D genes are given only for firm matches. The listing skips clone size in some rows; elsewhere it reads once, few, many or a size class.

>20|TRBV5-5|few|TRBJ2-7|TRBD2
CASSLAGVASGSNYLYEQYF
TGTGCCAGCAGCTTGGCCGGGGTGGCTAGCGGGAGTAATTATTTGTACGAGCAGTACTTC
>15|TRBV18|-|TRBJ1-5|TRBD1
CASSPPGTVNQPQHF
TGTGCCAGCTCACCACCAGGGACAGTCAATCAGCCCCAGCATTTT
>17|TRBV9|-|TRBJ2-2|TRBD2
CASSRPRAGVDTGELFF
TGTGCCAGCAGCCGGCCCAGAGCGGGGGTAGACACCGGGGAGCTGTTTTTT
>16|TRBV25-1|-|TRBJ1-3|-
CASVSWGTTSGNTIYF
TGTGCCAGCGTTAGCTGGGGGACAACCTCTGGAAACACCATATATTTT
>14|TRBV5-1|-|TRBJ2-1|-
CASSLARQYNEQFF
TGCGCCAGCAGCTTGGCGCGACAATACAATGAGCAGTTCTTC
>14|TRBV11-2|-|TRBJ2-1|-
CASSLLERHNEQFF
TGTGCCAGCAGCCTGCTAGAAAGGCACAATGAGCAGTTCTTC
>14|TRBV19|-|TRBJ2-7|-
CASSPAGLQYEQYF
TGTGCCAGTAGTCCGGCAGGGCTCCAATACGAGCAGTACTTC
>16|TRBV19|-|TRBJ1-1|TRBD1
CASSIPLGDRVTEAFF
TGTGCCAGTAGTATTCCTCTCGGGGACAGGGTCACTGAAGCTTTCTTT
>15|TRBV7-9|-|TRBJ2-3|-
CASSLTGFETDTQYF
TGTGCCAGCAGCCTTACAGGGTTCGAAACAGATACGCAGTATTTT
>16|TRBV27|-|TRBJ2-7|TRBD1
CASSSRWGQGAYEQYF
TGTGCCAGCAGTTCACGCTGGGGGCAGGGGGCCTACGAGCAGTACTTC
>15|TRBV7-2|-|TRBJ2-1|TRBD2
CASSLTSGGVNEQFF
TGTGCCAGCAGCCTCACTAGCGGGGGGGTCAATGAGCAGTTCTTC
>13|TRBV11-2|-|TRBJ2-2|-
CASSLAQAGELFF
TGTGCCAGCAGCTTAGCCCAGGCCGGGGAGCTGTTTTTT
>15|TRBV24-1|-|TRBJ2-2|TRBD1
CATSPGQGYTGELFF
TGTGCCACCAGCCCGGGACAGGGGTACACCGGGGAGCTGTTTTTT
>14|TRBV18|-|TRBJ2-5|-
CASSPSGERETQYF
TGTGCCAGCTCACCCTCAGGGGAGAGGGAGACCCAGTACTTC
>12|TRBV7-9|-|TRBJ2-7|-
CAASGGPGEQYF
TGTGCCGCCTCAGGAGGGCCGGGGGAGCAGTACTTC
>13|TRBV5-1|-|TRBJ2-7|-
CASSLDRVYEQYF
TGCGCCAGCAGCTTGGACAGGGTCTACGAGCAGTACTTC
>13|TRBV4-1|-|TRBJ1-4|-
CASSWGVEEKLFF
TGCGCCAGCAGCTGGGGGGTGGAAGAAAAACTGTTTTTT
>17|TRBV2|-|TRBJ2-7|TRBD2
CASSRTQLAGGSDEQYF
TGTGCCAGCAGTCGGACCCAACTAGCGGGGGGGTCCGACGAGCAGTACTTC
>14|TRBV2|-|TRBJ1-2|-
CASSVVGPLDGYTF
TGTGCCAGCAGTGTGGTGGGCCCGCTTGATGGCTACACCTTC
>13|TRBV6-2/TRBV6-3|-|TRBJ1-1|-
CASRYAGGTEAFF
TGTGCCAGCAGATACGCCGGGGGCACTGAAGCTTTCTTT
>16|TRBV4-2|-|TRBJ1-5|TRBD1
CASSQDLGTEAQPQHF
TGTGCCAGCAGCCAAGATTTGGGGACAGAGGCTCAGCCCCAGCATTTT
>16|TRBV5-4|-|TRBJ1-3|-
CASSGGAGSGGNTIYF
TGTGCCAGCAGCGGCGGGGCCGGCTCAGGTGGAAACACCATATATTTT
>13|TRBV5-4|-|TRBJ2-7|-
CASSSEVFGEQYF
TGTGCCAGCAGCTCAGAGGTATTTGGCGAGCAGTACTTC
>16|TRBV24-1|-|TRBJ1-1|TRBD1
CATSDPKTGGGTEAFF
TGTGCCACCAGTGATCCTAAGACAGGGGGCGGGACTGAAGCTTTCTTT
>14|TRBV5-6|-|TRBJ1-4|TRBD1
CASSQTGGDEKLFF
TGTGCCAGCAGCCAGACAGGGGGAGATGAAAAACTGTTTTTT
>14|TRBV7-6|-|TRBJ1-2|TRBD1
CASSLWTGMDGYTF
TGTGCCAGCAGCTTATGGACAGGGATGGACGGCTACACCTTC
>22|TRBV4-2|few|TRBJ1-6|TRBD1
CASSQDITRTGDSSSYNSPLHF
TGTGCCAGCAGCCAAGATATTACCCGGACAGGGGACTCCAGCTCCTATAATTCACCCCTCCACTTT
>15|TRBV18|-|TRBJ2-1|TRBD2
CASIGTSGVYNEQFF
TGTGCCAGCATTGGGACTAGCGGGGTCTACAATGAGCAGTTCTTC
>14|TRBV7-8|-|TRBJ2-5|-
CASSLRQIQETQYF
TGTGCCAGCAGCCTACGACAAATACAAGAGACCCAGTACTTC
>15|TRBV28|-|TRBJ1-4|-
CASRPSLATNEKLFF
TGTGCCAGCAGGCCCAGTCTTGCAACTAATGAAAAACTGTTTTTT
>18|TRBV3-1/TRBV3-2|-|TRBJ2-1|TRBD2
CASSQADLADRPYNEQFF
TGTGCCAGCAGCCAAGCGGACCTAGCGGACCGCCCCTACAATGAGCAGTTCTTC
>18|TRBV7-9|-|TRBJ2-6|-
CASSLSSFGGGGANVLTF
TGTGCCAGCAGCTTAAGTAGTTTTGGGGGCGGTGGGGCCAACGTCCTGACTTTC
>14|TRBV7-2|once|TRBJ2-2|-
CASSLSGNTGELFF
TGTGCCAGCAGCTTGAGCGGGAACACCGGGGAGCTGTTTTTT
>15|TRBV9|-|TRBJ1-1|TRBD1
CASSPRQGSNTEAFF
TGTGCCAGCAGCCCCCGACAGGGTTCGAACACTGAAGCTTTCTTT
>15|TRBV3-1/TRBV3-2|-|TRBJ2-7|TRBD2
CASSFKAGELYEQYF
TGTGCCAGCAGCTTCAAAGCGGGAGAACTCTACGAGCAGTACTTC
>13|TRBV29-1|few|TRBJ1-5|-
CSVVGQIGQPQHF
TGCAGCGTTGTAGGACAGATCGGTCAGCCCCAGCATTTT
>17|TRBV18|-|TRBJ2-2|TRBD1
CASSPRLGQGNPGELFF
TGTGCCAGCTCACCAAGACTAGGACAGGGGAACCCCGGGGAGCTGTTTTTT
>11|TRBV18|-|TRBJ1-1|-
CASSATEEAFF
TGTGCCAGCTCGGCGACAGAAGAAGCTTTCTTT
>15|TRBV21-1|-|TRBJ1-5|-
CASSKGRGSNQPQHF
TGTGCCAGCAGCAAAGGGCGGGGGAGCAATCAGCCCCAGCATTTT
>15|TRBV28|-|TRBJ2-1|TRBD2
CASSYLAGVGNEQFF
TGTGCCAGCAGTTATTTAGCGGGAGTGGGCAATGAGCAGTTCTTC
>14|TRBV6-1|-|TRBJ2-3|-
CASSEAQIPDTQYF
TGTGCCAGCAGTGAAGCACAGATCCCAGATACGCAGTATTTT
>15|TRBV9|-|TRBJ2-5|-
CASSVGQRPQETQYF
TGTGCCAGCAGCGTAGGACAGAGACCACAAGAGACCCAGTACTTC
>16|TRBV19|-|TRBJ1-2|-
CASSIGPRGGPEGYTF
TGTGCCAGTAGTATAGGGCCCCGGGGAGGTCCCGAGGGCTACACCTTC